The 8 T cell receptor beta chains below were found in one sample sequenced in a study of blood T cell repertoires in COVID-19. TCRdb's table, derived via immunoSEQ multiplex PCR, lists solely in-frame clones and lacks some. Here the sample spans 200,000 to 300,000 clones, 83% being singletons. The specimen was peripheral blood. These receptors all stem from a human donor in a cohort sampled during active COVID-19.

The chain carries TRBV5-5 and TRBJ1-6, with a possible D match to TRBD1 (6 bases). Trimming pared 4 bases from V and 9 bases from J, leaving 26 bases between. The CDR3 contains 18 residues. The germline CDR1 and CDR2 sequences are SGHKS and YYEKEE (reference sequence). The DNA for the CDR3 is TGTGCCAGCAGCCCCCACAACTCTCCCCAGGGGATCGGTTCACCCCTCCACTTT. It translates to CASSPHNSPQGIGSPLHF.

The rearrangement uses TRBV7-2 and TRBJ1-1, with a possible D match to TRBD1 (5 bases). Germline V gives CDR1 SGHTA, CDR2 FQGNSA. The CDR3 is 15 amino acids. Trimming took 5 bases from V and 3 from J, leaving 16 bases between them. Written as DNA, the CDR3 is TGTGCCAGCAGCCCTCGACAGAATGTAGACACTGAAGCTTTCTTT. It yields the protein CASSPRQNVDTEAFF.

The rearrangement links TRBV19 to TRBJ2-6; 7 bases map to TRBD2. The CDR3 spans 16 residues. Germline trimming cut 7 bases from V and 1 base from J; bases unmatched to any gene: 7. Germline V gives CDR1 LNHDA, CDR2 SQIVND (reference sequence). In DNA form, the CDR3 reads TGTGCCAGTACCACACCGCGGGGGTCTGGGGCCAACGTCCTGACTTTC. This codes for CASTTPRGSGANVLTF.

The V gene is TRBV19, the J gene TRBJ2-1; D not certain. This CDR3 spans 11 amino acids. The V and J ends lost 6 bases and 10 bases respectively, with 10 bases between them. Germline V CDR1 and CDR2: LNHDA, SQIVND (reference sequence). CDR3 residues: CASSHRVEQFF. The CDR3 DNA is TGTGCCAGTAGCCATCGAGTAGAGCAGTTCTTC.

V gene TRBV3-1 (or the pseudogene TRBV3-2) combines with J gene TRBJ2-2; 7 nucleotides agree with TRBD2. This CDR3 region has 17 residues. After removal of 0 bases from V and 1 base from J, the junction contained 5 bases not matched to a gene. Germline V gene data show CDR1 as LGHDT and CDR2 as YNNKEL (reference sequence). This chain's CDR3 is CASSQDQGGRNTGELFF. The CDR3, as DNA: TGTGCCAGCAGCCAAGATCAGGGCGGGAGGAACACCGGGGAGCTGTTTTTT.

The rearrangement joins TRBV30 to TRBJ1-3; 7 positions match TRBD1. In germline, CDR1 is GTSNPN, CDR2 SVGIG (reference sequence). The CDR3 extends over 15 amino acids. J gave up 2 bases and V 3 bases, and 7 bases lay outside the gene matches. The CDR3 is CAWRVQGNPGNTIYF. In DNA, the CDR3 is TGTGCCTGGAGGGTACAGGGGAACCCTGGAAACACCATATATTTT.

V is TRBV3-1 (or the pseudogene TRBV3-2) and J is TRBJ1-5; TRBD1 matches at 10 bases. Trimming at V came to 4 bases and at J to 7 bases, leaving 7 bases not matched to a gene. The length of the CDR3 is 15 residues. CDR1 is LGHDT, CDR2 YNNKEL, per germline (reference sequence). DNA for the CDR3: TGTGCCAGCAGCCTGGGACAGGGGAGGCCCCAGCCCCAGCATTTT. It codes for CASSLGQGRPQPQHF.

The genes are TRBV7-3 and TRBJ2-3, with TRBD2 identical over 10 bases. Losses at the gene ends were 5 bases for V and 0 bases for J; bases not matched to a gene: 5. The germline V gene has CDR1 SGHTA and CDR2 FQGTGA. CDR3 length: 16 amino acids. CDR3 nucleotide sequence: TGTGCCAGCAGCCCTAGCGGGGGAACTAGCACAGATACGCAGTATTTT. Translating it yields CASSPSGGTSTDTQYF. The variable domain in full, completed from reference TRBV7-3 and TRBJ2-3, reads GAGVSQTPSNKVTEKGKYVELRCDPISGHTALYWYRQSLGQGPEFLIYFQGTGAADDSGLPNDRFFAVRPEGSVSTLKIQRTERGDSAVYLCASSPSGGTSTDTQYFGPGTRLTVL.